These T cell receptor beta chains were read from a single sample in a study of PD-L1 blockade in urothelial cancer. TCRdb's copy holds only in-frame clones and misses some; the assay was immunoSEQ multiplex PCR. The table shows around 87,000 clones, with around four fifths occurring only once. The source was PBMCs, collected around atezolizumab (anti-PD-L1) treatment. These receptors were collected from a man aged 65 to 85 with urothelial cancer. CDR3s include the opening cysteine and the closing phenylalanine or tryptophan. A D gene is named only where the DNA matches it firmly. The size entry is marked missing in some rows and otherwise reads once, few, many or a size class.

few	TRBV29-1	TRBD2	TRBJ2-5	13	TGCAGCGTTGAGTGGCCAGCGGGGGAGACCCAGTACTTC	CSVEWPAGETQYF
-	TRBV7-2	TRBD2	TRBJ2-1	15	TGTGCCAGCAGCCCTACTAGCGAGATGTACAATGAGCAGTTCTTC	CASSPTSEMYNEQFF
-	TRBV2	-	TRBJ2-1	15	TGTGCCAGCAGTAGAACCATGACTAGTGGCTATGAGCAGTTCTTC	CASSRTMTSGYEQFF
-	TRBV19	-	TRBJ1-3	14	TGTGCCAGTAGGAATGAGGGCTCTGGAAACACCATATATTTT	CASRNEGSGNTIYF
-	TRBV29-1	TRBD2	TRBJ2-3	12	TGCAGCGTTGAGAGCGGGGGTGAAACGCAGTATTTT	CSVESGGETQYF
-	TRBV27	-	TRBJ1-2	16	TGTGCCAGCAGTTTTGCGGGGGGAGGGCGGGCCTATGGCTACACCTTC	CASSFAGGGRAYGYTF
-	TRBV4-1	TRBD2	TRBJ2-1	15	TGCGCCAGCAGCCAAGATAGCGGGAGGGTGGGGGAGCAGTTCTTC	CASSQDSGRVGEQFF
-	TRBV5-1	TRBD1	TRBJ2-3	14	TGCGCCAGCAGCTTGGGTAGGGGGCAAGATACGCAGTATTTT	CASSLGRGQDTQYF
-	TRBV25-1	TRBD1	TRBJ1-2	14	TGTGCCAGCAGGGAGACAGGGATATCCTATGGCTACACCTTC	CASRETGISYGYTF
-	TRBV11-2	TRBD2	TRBJ2-7	15	TGTGCCAGCAGCTTAGTGGCTAGCGGCTCCTACGAGCAGTACTTC	CASSLVASGSYEQYF
-	TRBV19	TRBD1	TRBJ2-6	17	TGTGCCAGTAGAAAGGACAGGGGGGGCTCTGGGGCCAACGTCCTGACTTTC	CASRKDRGGSGANVLTF
-	TRBV4-1	-	TRBJ1-4	14	TGCGCCAGCAGCCAAGGGCAGGGCGACGAAAAACTGTTTTTT	CASSQGQGDEKLFF
-	TRBV7-9	-	TRBJ2-7	14	TGTGCCAGCAGCTCCCTCGGTCTTATTTACGAGCAGTACTTC	CASSSLGLIYEQYF
few	TRBV11-2	-	TRBJ2-1	17	TGTGCCAGCAGCTTAGATCCGGGGAGCGGGCTGAACAATGAGCAGTTCTTC	CASSLDPGSGLNNEQFF
-	TRBV6-5	-	TRBJ1-3	14	TGTGCCAGCAACGACAGAGGCCCTGGAAACACCATATATTTT	CASNDRGPGNTIYF
-	TRBV28	-	TRBJ1-2	12	TGTGCCAGCAGTCCTTATGTGAGAGGCTACACCTTC	CASSPYVRGYTF
-	TRBV7-2	-	TRBJ1-5	14	TGTGCCAGCAGCTTGGGGAGGGGCAATCAGCCCCAGCATTTT	CASSLGRGNQPQHF
-	TRBV21-1	-	TRBJ2-3	19	TGTGCCAGCAGCATCCAACCCCTCTTTAGCGGGAGGGCCGGGGATACGCAGTATTTT	CASSIQPLFSGRAGDTQYF
once	TRBV9	-	TRBJ2-7	14	TGTGCCAGCAGTGTGGGGACAAACTCCTACGAGCAGTACTTC	CASSVGTNSYEQYF
once	TRBV5-1	TRBD1	TRBJ2-2	15	TGCGCCAGCAGCTTGGAGGGGGCGAGCACCGGGGAGCTGTTTTTT	CASSLEGASTGELFF
-	TRBV4-1	TRBD1	TRBJ1-5	16	TGCGCCAGCAGCCAAGACGGGGGACAGCCCGGGGAGCCCCAGCATTTT	CASSQDGGQPGEPQHF
-	TRBV5-1	TRBD2	TRBJ2-3	15	TGCGCCAGCAGCTTGGTATTAGCGGGAGTGGATACGCAGTATTTT	CASSLVLAGVDTQYF
-	TRBV19	-	TRBJ2-5	14	TGTGCCAGTAGTAAGTCCTCGGTTGGAGAGACCCAGTACTTC	CASSKSSVGETQYF
-	TRBV5-6	-	TRBJ1-3	16	TGTGCCAGCAGCTTGTACGAGGGAGTATCTGGAAACACCATATATTTT	CASSLYEGVSGNTIYF